This T cell receptor (beta chain) was recovered during a study of identical twins (dated by TCRdb to between 2015 and 2016). In terms of the full investigation: To test whether fetal clonotypes persist, the study used deep sequencing on TCR alpha and beta repertoires from monozygotic twins, unrelated adults of various ages, and cord blood. To rule out contamination, the twin experiments were replicated at different times with different library preparation protocols. Overall study outcomes, separate from this receptor: Fewer insertions were carried by abundant cord blood beta clonotypes; a weaker similar trend was observed in young adult naive repertoires, while no such trend was observed in memory repertoires. Out-of-frame TCR alpha sharing in monozygotic twins was systematically underestimated by recombination models, whereas sharing between unrelated individuals was in agreement with the recombination models. Compared with coincidental sharing between unrelated individuals, out-of-frame TCR alpha sequences shared between twins had an excess of sequences with low generation probability. Because the same donors could not be followed over many years, the conclusions depended on cross-sectional statistical analysis. A weaker excess of twin sharing was found in beta out-of-frame sequences because the signal-to-noise ratio was lowered by fewer shared sequences. Invariant T cells such as MAIT and iNKT could partly confound zero-insertion analyses, although diverse VJ usage argued against such confounding for most clonotypes.

V loses 2 bases of germline sequence and J loses 5 bases, and the interval between the two ends is 16 bases. The CDR3 goes from the cysteine to the phenylalanine over 15 residues. Only CDR3 DNA remains: 45 bases, in frame from the first base. CDR1 SEHNR and CDR2 FQNEAQ were looked up in the germline V gene (reference sequence). Libraries were made using 5' RACE. TCRdb lists the instrument as Illumina HiSeq 2000. A universal primer binding site was introduced by template switching, and a unique molecular identifier was present in the final cDNA, enabling accurate counting of TCR cDNA molecules. First-strand cDNA for TCR alpha and beta chains was synthesized from specific primers in the conserved constant-segment region. To control for contamination, every cDNA library was double barcoded, receiving both a SMART-Mk sample barcode and Illumina barcodes. TruSeq adapter sequences along with Illumina sample barcodes were introduced in two successive PCR steps. TCR alpha and beta cDNA libraries were sequenced on the Illumina HiSeq platform with custom primers. The authors' analysis ran thus. MiGEC was used to process raw reads and extract unique molecular identifiers, and MiXCR was used to find CDR3 positions. Recombination models were inferred per individual with the repgenHMM and IGoR tools using an EM algorithm. The tcR package in R was used for shared clonotype analysis, with sharing normalized by the product of cloneset sizes. Out-of-frame nonproductive sequences were analyzed to study raw recombination free of thymic and clonal selection effects. TCRdb itself trimmed the public reads at Q25 with fastp, ran MiXCR and retained productive beta chains. Each record represents a unique CDR3 protein, reported with the most common genes and DNA among its rows. These V and J calls are TCRdb output, not the study's own analysis. This sample has 300,000 to 400,000 distinct CDR3 sequences in its table, and 12% of those were observed once. 7.2% of the sample is in the top ten clones.

In its sample, this clonotype was seen a few times. What antigen it recognizes has not been identified. Base qualities are not recorded, but no much larger clone differs from it by a single base. Every donor in the study was a healthy Caucasian. Three pairs of female monozygotic twins, all aged roughly 18 to 29 years, made up the twin cohort. CD4+ and CD8+ T cell populations were isolated with positive isolation kits from Invitrogen. These data were also reused for a study on yellow fever vaccine responses in identical twins. That second report states: According to the authors, in identical twins the way T cells responded to vaccination appeared partly convergent and partly personalized. In the study, vaccine-responding T cell clones were precisely tracked in identical twins.

The source material was CD8+ T cells sorted from blood. The chain is encoded by TRBV7-9 joined to TRBJ2-7, with a tentative D gene TRBD2 over 6 matching bases. This TCR was sampled from a woman aged 18-35 years in good health. Here is the DNA: TGTGCCAGCAGCTTAACCACGGGAGAGAGACACGAGCAGTACTTC. Translated, this is CASSLTTGERHEQYF. Outside the CDR3, residues come from the reference TRBV7-9 and TRBJ2-7 proteins, so the full variable domain is: DTGVSQNPRHKITKRGQNVTFRCDPISEHNRLYWYRQTLGQGPEFLTYFQNEAQLEKSRLLSDRFSAERPKGSFSTLEIQRTEQGDSAMYLCASSLTTGERHEQYFGPGTRLTVT.